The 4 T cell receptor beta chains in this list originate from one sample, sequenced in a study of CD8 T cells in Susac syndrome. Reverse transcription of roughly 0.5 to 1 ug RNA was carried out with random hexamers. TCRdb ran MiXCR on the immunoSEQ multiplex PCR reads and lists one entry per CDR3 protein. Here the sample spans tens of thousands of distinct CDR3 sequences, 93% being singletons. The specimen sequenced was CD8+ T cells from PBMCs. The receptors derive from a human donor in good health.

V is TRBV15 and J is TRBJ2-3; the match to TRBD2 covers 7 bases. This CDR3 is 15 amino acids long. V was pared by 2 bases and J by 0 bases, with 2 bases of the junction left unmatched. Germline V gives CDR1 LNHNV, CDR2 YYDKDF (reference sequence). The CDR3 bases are TGTGCCACCAGCAGACTAGCGGATAGCACAGATACGCAGTATTTT. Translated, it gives CATSRLADSTDTQYF.

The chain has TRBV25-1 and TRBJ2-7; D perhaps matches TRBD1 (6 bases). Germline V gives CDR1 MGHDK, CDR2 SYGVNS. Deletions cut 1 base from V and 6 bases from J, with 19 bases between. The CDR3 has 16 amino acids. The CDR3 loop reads CASSESGAGLSGEQYF. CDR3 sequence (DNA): TGTGCCAGCAGTGAATCAGGGGCAGGGTTGTCTGGCGAGCAGTACTTC.

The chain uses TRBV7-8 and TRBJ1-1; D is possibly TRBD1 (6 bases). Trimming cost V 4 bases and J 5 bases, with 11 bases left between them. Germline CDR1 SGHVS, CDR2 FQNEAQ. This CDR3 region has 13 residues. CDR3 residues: CASSSQGGTEAFF. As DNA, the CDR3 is TGTGCCAGCAGCTCACAGGGAGGGACTGAAGCTTTCTTT.

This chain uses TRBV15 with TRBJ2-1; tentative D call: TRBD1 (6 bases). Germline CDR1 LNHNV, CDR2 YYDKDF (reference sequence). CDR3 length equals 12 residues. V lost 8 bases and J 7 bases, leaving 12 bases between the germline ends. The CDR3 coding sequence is TGTGCCACCCAACAGGGAGCAAATGAGCAGTTCTTC. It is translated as CATQQGANEQFF.